These T cell receptor beta chains were read from a single sample in a study of identical twins. TCRdb itself ran the 5' RACE reads through MiXCR, one entry per CDR3 protein. Of 500,000 to 600,000 distinct CDR3 sequences in the sample, around 20% were seen once. Separately, the same data were catalogued under a study of T cells expressing NK-cell markers.

The sequenced material came from CD4+ T cells sorted from blood. The receptors come from a woman younger than 30 in good health. The CDR3 runs from the conserved cysteine through the conserved F or W. The D gene is left open where the match is weak. Clone size is stated in some rows and not others, as once, few, many or a class when expanded.

length: 15
size: many
J: TRBJ2-6
D: .
V: TRBV5-1
DNA: TGCGCCAGCAGCTTGGTAGCCTCTGGGGCCAACGTCCTGACTTTC
CDR3: CASSLVASGANVLTF

length: 14
size: .
J: TRBJ1-1
D: TRBD1
V: TRBV5-1
DNA: TGCGCCAGCAGCGCATACAGGGGAGGCACTGAAGCTTTCTTT
CDR3: CASSAYRGGTEAFF

length: 15
size: .
J: TRBJ2-7
D: TRBD1
V: TRBV5-1
DNA: TGCGCCAGCAGCTTGGGGGGGACAGTAGGCTACGAGCAGTACTTC
CDR3: CASSLGGTVGYEQYF

length: 15
size: many
J: TRBJ2-7
D: TRBD2
V: TRBV7-2
DNA: TGTGCCAGCAGCCCGACTAGCGGTAGCTCCTACGAGCAGTACTTC
CDR3: CASSPTSGSSYEQYF

length: 15
size: many
J: TRBJ2-3
D: TRBD2
V: TRBV5-1
DNA: TGCGCCAGCAGCATCGGCGGGGGGATAACAGATACGCAGTATTTT
CDR3: CASSIGGGITDTQYF

length: 17
size: few
J: TRBJ2-5
D: .
V: TRBV9
DNA: TGTGCCAGCAGCGTAACACCAGGGATAGCGGCACAAGAGACCCAGTACTTC
CDR3: CASSVTPGIAAQETQYF

length: 15
size: .
J: TRBJ1-6
D: TRBD1
V: TRBV5-5
DNA: TGTGCCAGCATCCCCGGGACAGGGTGGGATTCACCCCTCCACTTT
CDR3: CASIPGTGWDSPLHF

length: 14
size: .
J: TRBJ2-4
D: .
V: TRBV2
DNA: TGTGCCAGCAGTGAACTAGTAGCGGAAAACATTCAGTACTTC
CDR3: CASSELVAENIQYF

length: 14
size: .
J: TRBJ2-2
D: .
V: TRBV3-1
DNA: TGTGCCAGCAGCCAAGTCGGGGCGGGCGGGGAGCTGTTTTTT
CDR3: CASSQVGAGGELFF

length: 16
size: few
J: TRBJ2-7
D: TRBD1
V: TRBV6-1
DNA: TGTGCCAGCCGACCACAGGGGACAGGGGGTCAATACGAGCAGTACTTC
CDR3: CASRPQGTGGQYEQYF